The TCR beta chain described here comes from a study of blood T cell repertoires in COVID-19. Study context: From the United States, Italy and Spain came samples of acute and convalescent COVID-19. From T cells, B-cell-depleted T cells, or PBMCs came the material, which was cDNA or gDNA.

The J segment lost 5 bases and the V segment lost 6 bases, leaving 7 bases of the junction unmatched. The V gene's germline CDR1 is SQVTM and CDR2 ANQGSEA. The CDR3 runs 14 residues. Generated by immunoSEQ multiplex PCR, the TCRdb table keeps only in-frame clones and is missing some. The table has about 370,000 clones, 70% to 90% seen once. What was sequenced was peripheral blood. This receptor was taken from a woman aged 25 to 39 with COVID-19, enrolled during active disease. The chain uses TRBV29-1 and TRBJ2-5; 12 nucleotides agree with TRBD1. CDR3: CSVKGTGGDETQYF. The CDR3 bases are TGCAGCGTCAAGGGGACAGGGGGCGACGAGACCCAGTACTTC.